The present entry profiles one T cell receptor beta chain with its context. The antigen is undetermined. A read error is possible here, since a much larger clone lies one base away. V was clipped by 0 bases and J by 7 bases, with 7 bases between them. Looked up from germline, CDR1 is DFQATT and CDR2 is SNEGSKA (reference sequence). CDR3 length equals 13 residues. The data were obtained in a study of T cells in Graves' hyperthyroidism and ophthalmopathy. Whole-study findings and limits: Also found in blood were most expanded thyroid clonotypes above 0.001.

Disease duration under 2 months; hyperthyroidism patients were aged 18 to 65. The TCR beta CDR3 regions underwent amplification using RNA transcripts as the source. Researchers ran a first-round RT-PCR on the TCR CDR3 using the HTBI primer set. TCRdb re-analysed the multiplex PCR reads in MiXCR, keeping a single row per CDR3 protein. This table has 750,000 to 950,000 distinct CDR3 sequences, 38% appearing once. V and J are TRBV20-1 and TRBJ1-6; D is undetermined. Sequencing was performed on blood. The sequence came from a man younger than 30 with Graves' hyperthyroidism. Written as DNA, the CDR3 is TGCAGTGCTAGAGATGGGGAGAATTCACCCCTCCACTTT. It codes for CSARDGENSPLHF.